The 9 T cell receptor beta chains presented below share a single source sample, sequenced in a study of CD8 T cells in ankylosing spondylitis. Study-level points and caveats: A motif of under 10 highly homologous TCR beta variants was seen as apparently characteristic of ankylosing spondylitis blood.

The antigens these receptors bind are not known. TCRdb re-derived calls from the 5' RACE reads in MiXCR, one entry per CDR3 protein. The data contain fewer than 550,000 distinct CDR3 sequences, roughly 5.2% of them singletons. The sequencing sample was made of blood, either unsorted or a sorted T cell fraction (not recorded which). These receptors originate from a male donor with ankylosing spondylitis.

There are many counts of this clonotype. The rearrangement uses TRBV5-1 and TRBJ1-4; D gene unclear. Trimming removed 0 bases from V and 8 bases from J, with 14 bases in between. Looked up from germline, CDR1 is SGHRS and CDR2 is YFSETQ. CDR3 length: 15 amino acids. The CDR3 here is CASSLAALTGEKLFF. The CDR3 nucleotides are TGCGCCAGCAGCTTGGCCGCCTTGACCGGGGAAAAACTGTTTTTT. Complete variable domain (other parts from reference TRBV5-1 and TRBJ1-4): KAGVTQTPRYLIKTRGQQVTLSCSPISGHRSVSWYQQTPGQGLQFLFEYFSETQRNKGNFPGRFSGRQFSNSRSEMNVSTLELGDSALYLCASSLAALTGEKLFFGSGTQLSVL.

There are a few counts of this clonotype. The chain links TRBV12-3 or TRBV12-4 to TRBJ1-5, with D maybe TRBD1 (6 bases). This CDR3 spans 14 amino acids. Trimming cost V 5 bases and J 4 bases, with 12 bases left between them. DNA for the CDR3: TGTGCCAGCAGTCCAAAACAGGGAAATCAGCCCCAGCATTTT. It encodes CASSPKQGNQPQHF.

The sample holds many counts of this clonotype. The V gene is TRBV6-2 or TRBV6-3, the J gene TRBJ1-1; D gene uncertain. V lost 2 bases and J 0 bases, leaving 7 bases between the germline ends. The CDR3 consists of 14 residues. Germline CDR1 is MNHEY and CDR2 is SVGEGT. CDR3 coding DNA: TGTGCCAGCAGTTACCACGCTATGAACACTGAAGCTTTCTTT. Translation gives CASSYHAMNTEAFF.

This clonotype was recorded many times. The chain links TRBV6-5 to TRBJ2-4; either TRBD1 or TRBD2 may supply D (5 bases each). The germline gives CDR1 MNHEY, CDR2 SVGAGI. Trimming pared 2 bases from V and 3 bases from J, leaving 11 bases between. CDR3 size: 15 residues. CDR3 loop: CASSYAWGNKNIQYF. CDR3 sequence (DNA): TGTGCCAGCAGTTACGCTTGGGGGAACAAAAACATTCAGTACTTC.

V gene TRBV15 combines with J gene TRBJ2-7; 7 bases line up with TRBD2. The CDR3 is 16 amino acids. The V segment lost 5 bases and the J segment 6 bases; nucleotides outside the gene matches: 16. Germline CDR1 and CDR2: LNHNV and YYDKDF (reference sequence). The CDR3 DNA sequence: TGTGCCACCAGCGCCACTGTAAGGACTAGGAACGGCGAGCAGTACTTC. Amino acid sequence: CATSATVRTRNGEQYF. The whole variable domain, remainder taken from reference TRBV15 and TRBJ2-7, is DAMVIQNPRYQVTQFGKPVTLSCSQTLNHNVMYWYQQKSSQAPKLLFHYYDKDFNNEADTPDNFQSRRPNTSFCFLDIRSPGLGDTAMYLCATSATVRTRNGEQYFGPGTRLTVT.

This clonotype was recorded many times. This rearrangement joins TRBV4-2 to TRBJ2-3; 8 positions match TRBD2. The V gene end was trimmed by 0 bases and the J gene end by 4 bases; junction bases not matched to a gene: 6. Germline values: CDR1 LGHNA, CDR2 YNFKEQ. This CDR3 contains 16 residues. CDR3 amino acids: CASSQDAAGGPDTQYF. The CDR3 nucleotides are TGTGCCAGCAGCCAAGATGCGGCGGGGGGACCAGATACGCAGTATTTT.

This clonotype was detected many times. The chain joins TRBV4-3 to TRBJ2-3; 8 bases match TRBD2. J lost 6 bases, V lost 0 bases, and 11 bases had no gene match. CDR1 LGHNA and CDR2 YSLEER come from the germline V gene. The CDR3 spans 17 residues. In nucleotides, the CDR3 is TGCGCCAGCAGCCAAGATCTCCCGGGGGGGCTCAAGGATACGCAGTATTTT. Translating gives CASSQDLPGGLKDTQYF.

Remarks on this clonotype: A read error is possible here, since a much larger clone lies one base away. The chain carries TRBV20-1 and TRBJ2-7; 8 positions match TRBD2. Losses at the gene ends were 7 bases for V and 1 base for J; bases not matched to a gene: 9. From germline, CDR1 is DFQATT and CDR2 SNEGSKA (reference sequence). CDR3 length: 14 residues. The CDR3 region is CSVLGGGISYEQYF. The CDR3 nucleotides read TGCAGTGTTCTCGGCGGGGGGATTTCCTACGAGCAGTACTTC.

This clonotype has ten or more counts. The genes are TRBV24-1 and TRBJ2-5, with D tentatively TRBD1 (5 bases). V lost 5 bases and J lost 4, with 10 bases in between. Per the germline V gene, CDR1 is KGHDR and CDR2 is SFDVKD. This CDR3 comprises 13 residues. The CDR3 nucleotides read TGTGCCACCAGTGTAGGGGTAGCAGAGACCCAGTACTTC. This gives the protein CATSVGVAETQYF.